This T cell receptor (beta chain) was profiled in a study of shared clonotypes between healthy human individuals. Trimming removed 0 bases at V and 5 bases at J, with 17 bases between. CDR1 and CDR2 (germline): MGHRA, YSYEKL. The CDR3 runs 16 residues. Healthy HIV-negative adults with no recent acute infections or vaccinations were recruited as donors. Study-level findings and limits: Larger estimated richness was generally seen in naive subsets than in memory subsets.

As for this clone: Its antigen is as yet unknown.

Across several immunoSEQ plates, the genomic DNA of each subset was split evenly. Profiling relied on immunoSEQ multiplex PCR, and the TCRdb table lists in-frame clones only, not all of them. Of 600,000 to 700,000 clones listed, 55% to 85% are singletons. The genes are TRBV4-1 and TRBJ2-7; maybe TRBD1 (5 bases). This TCR derives from a woman aged 25 to 45 in good health. The sequencing sample was made of memory CD4+ T cells sorted from blood. Specified subset: CD45RA-negative fraction. The CDR3 DNA sequence: TGCGCCAGCAGCCAAGATTCGTGGACACCCCCTGACGAGCAGTACTTC. Residues: CASSQDSWTPPDEQYF.